What follows are 25 T cell receptor beta chains derived from one specimen sequenced in a study of cytomegalovirus exposure and HLA in healthy donors. Primers included in the PCR were 60 Vbeta and 13 Jbeta primers. Sequencing used immunoSEQ multiplex PCR; TCRdb keeps in-frame clones, though not all of them. This table holds over 95,000 clones, approximately 83% found once. Sequences were obtained from PBMCs. The origin of the receptors is a woman aged 18-29 years in good health and CMV-seronegative.

The chain combines TRBV7-9 with TRBJ1-2, with D perhaps matching TRBD1 (6 bases). Germline lookup yields CDR1 SEHNR and CDR2 FQNEAQ (reference sequence). This CDR3 comprises 13 residues. The V and J ends lost 5 bases and 13 bases respectively, with 20 bases between them. CDR3 sequence reads: CASSIQGQGTATF. CDR3 DNA: TGTGCCAGCAGCATCCAGGGACAAGGGACCGCCACCTTC.

This clone came up a few times. The gene calls are TRBV11-2 and TRBJ1-1, with D maybe TRBD1 (5 bases). Germline CDR1 and CDR2: SGHAT and FQNNGV. V was pared by 5 bases and J by 5 bases, with 12 bases between. The CDR3 is 13 residues long. The CDR3 nucleotides are TGTGCCAGCAGCCTTAGGGGATGGACTGAAGCTTTCTTT. This encodes CASSLRGWTEAFF. The whole variable domain, remainder taken from reference TRBV11-2 and TRBJ1-1, is EAGVAQSPRYKIIEKRQSVAFWCNPISGHATLYWYQQILGQGPKLLIQFQNNGVVDDSQLPKDRFSAERLKGVDSTLKIQPAKLEDSAVYLCASSLRGWTEAFFGQGTRLTVV.

This clone was found a few times. The J gene is TRBJ1-2, the V gene TRBV2; D gene unclear. The V end was cut by 4 bases, the J end by 0 bases, with 6 bases between. The CDR3 totals 13 residues. CDR1 is SNHLY and CDR2 is FYNNEI in the germline V gene. The CDR3 bases are TGTGCCAGCAGTGGGCAGACTAACTATGGCTACACCTTC. Amino acid sequence: CASSGQTNYGYTF.

This clone has only a few counts. This chain links TRBV2 with TRBJ2-7, with D possibly being TRBD1 (6 bases). Germline CDR1 reads SNHLY; CDR2 reads FYNNEI. The CDR3 consists of 14 residues. V lost 8 bases and J 4 bases, leaving 18 bases between the germline ends. The CDR3 DNA sequence: TGTGCCAGCCTTTACAGGGAAAGTAGATACGAGCAGTACTTC. Residues: CASLYRESRYEQYF.

The chain couples TRBV6-1 to TRBJ1-3, with D perhaps TRBD1 (6 bases). This CDR3 spans 15 amino acids. V was trimmed by 0 bases and J by 4 bases, leaving 10 bases between them. Germline V gene sequence: CDR1 MNHNS, CDR2 SASEGT. Here the CDR3 reads CASSEARTVGNTIYF. For the CDR3, the DNA is TGTGCCAGCAGTGAAGCGCGGACAGTAGGAAACACCATATATTTT.

V gene TRBV28 combines with J gene TRBJ2-7; 7 positions agree with TRBD2. Per the germline V gene, CDR1 is MDHEN and CDR2 is SYDVKM. V dropped 5 bases and J dropped 2; count of bases not matched to a gene: 9. This CDR3 is 15 amino acids long. CDR3 DNA: TGTGCCAGCAGTACCTTGGGGCGGGAGCCCTACGAGCAGTACTTC. It specifies CASSTLGREPYEQYF.

The chain is built from TRBV6-6 and TRBJ2-5; 9 positions agree with TRBD1. Per germline, CDR1 MNHNY and CDR2 SVGAGI (reference sequence). The V gene end was trimmed by 2 bases and the J gene end by 4 bases; junction bases not matched to a gene: 5. CDR3 length: 15 amino acids. The CDR3 DNA reads TGTGCCAGCAGTTACCCCGGGACAGGGTCAGAGACCCAGTACTTC. Protein: CASSYPGTGSETQYF.

This chain links TRBV28 with TRBJ1-3; weak D call: TRBD1 (5 bases). The CDR3 covers 13 residues. V gave up 6 bases and J gave up 3 bases, with 9 bases separating them. CDR1 MDHEN and CDR2 SYDVKM come from the germline V gene. This CDR3 reads CASSGHGGNTIYF. CDR3 coding DNA: TGTGCCAGCAGCGGACATGGTGGAAACACCATATATTTT.

V and J are TRBV30 and TRBJ2-1, with TRBD1 as a possible D gene (5 bases). V lost 4 bases and J lost 8, with 21 bases in between. Germline loops: CDR1 GTSNPN, CDR2 SVGIG (reference sequence). The CDR3 contains 15 residues. CDR3 nucleotides: TGTGCCTGGAAAAGATTTCGGGTTTTAGGGGATGAGCAGTTCTTC. Protein: CAWKRFRVLGDEQFF.

The chain has TRBV28 and TRBJ2-6; TRBD1 is a possible D gene (5 bases). The germline V gene has CDR1 MDHEN and CDR2 SYDVKM. The CDR3 length is 18 residues. With 5 bases removed from V and 2 bases from J, the gap between germline ends came to 19 bases. The DNA for the CDR3 is TGTGCCAGCAGTCGGGTGGGGCAGGGAAGCGCTGGGGCCAACGTCCTGACTTTC. As protein: CASSRVGQGSAGANVLTF.

V and J are TRBV9 and TRBJ2-6, with a weak D call TRBD1 (6 bases). The CDR3 covers 16 residues. Germline-derived CDR1 and CDR2 are SGDLS and YYNGEE. V lost 3 bases and J lost 3, with 13 bases in between. The CDR3 spells CASSATLGGGANVLTF. In DNA, the CDR3 is TGTGCCAGCAGCGCCACCCTAGGGGGTGGGGCCAACGTCCTGACTTTC.

The rearrangement links TRBV6-5 to TRBJ1-4; possibly TRBD1 for D (6 bases). V lost 9 bases and J 7 bases, leaving 12 bases between the germline ends. Germline V gene lookup returns CDR1 MNHEY and CDR2 SVGAGI. The CDR3 is made up of 12 amino acids. In nucleotides, the CDR3 is TGTGCCAGTGGGGGGGCCAGTGAAAAACTGTTTTTT. Translated: CASGGASEKLFF.

The chain couples TRBV11-2 to TRBJ1-2; TRBD1 is a possible D gene (5 bases). This CDR3 is built from 14 residues. Germline V gives CDR1 SGHAT, CDR2 FQNNGV. V gave up 3 bases and J gave up 3 bases, with 11 bases separating them. The CDR3 nucleotides read TGTGCCAGCAGCTTGGGGGGGAGAGACTATGGCTACACCTTC. Amino acids: CASSLGGRDYGYTF.

The V gene is TRBV28, the J gene TRBJ1-6, with TRBD1 identical over 10 bases. Germline-derived CDR1 and CDR2 are MDHEN and SYDVKM. With V trimmed by 5 bases and J by 9 bases, 4 bases remained unmatched. CDR3 length equals 14 residues. Here the CDR3 reads CASSGGQGISPLHF. The CDR3 DNA is TGTGCCAGCAGTGGGGGACAGGGGATTTCACCCCTCCACTTT.

The V and J genes are TRBV4-2 and TRBJ2-3; 9 bases are shared with TRBD1. The CDR3 sequence is 16 residues long. Trimming at V came to 4 bases and at J to 2 bases, leaving 7 bases not matched to a gene. Per germline, CDR1 LGHNA and CDR2 YNFKEQ. Here the CDR3 reads CASSPGRTGATDTQYF. The CDR3 nucleotides are TGTGCCAGCAGCCCCGGAAGGACAGGGGCCACAGATACGCAGTATTTT.

This clone has just a few counts. V gene TRBV11-3 combines with J gene TRBJ2-1, with 8 positions matching TRBD2. This CDR3 has 15 residues. The V gene's germline CDR1 is SGHNT and CDR2 YENEEA. With V trimmed by 5 bases and J by 7 bases, 10 bases remained unmatched. CDR3 DNA sequence: TGTGCCAGCAGCATTAGCGGGAACGACCGGAATGAGCAGTTCTTC. Translation: CASSISGNDRNEQFF.

This clone was seen only a few times. The chain employs TRBV6-1 and TRBJ1-5; the match to TRBD1 covers 7 bases. V shed 2 bases and J 2 bases; nucleotides not matched to a gene: 6. The germline gives CDR1 MNHNS, CDR2 SASEGT. The CDR3 runs to 16 residues. The chain's CDR3 is CASSEIQTGGNQPQHF. In nucleotides, the CDR3 is TGTGCCAGCAGTGAAATCCAAACAGGGGGCAATCAGCCCCAGCATTTT.

V is TRBV15 and J is TRBJ2-5; TRBD1 matches 12 bases. This CDR3 has 17 residues. Germline V gives CDR1 LNHNV, CDR2 YYDKDF (reference sequence). After removal of 0 bases from V and 11 bases from J, the junction contained 13 bases not matched to a gene. The CDR3 here is CATSRELPGQGAREQYF. As DNA, the CDR3 is TGTGCCACCAGCAGAGAACTACCGGGACAGGGGGCGCGGGAGCAGTACTTC.

This clone was observed once. This chain uses TRBV19 with TRBJ2-1, with 7 nucleotides matching TRBD2. The germline V gene encodes CDR1 LNHDA and CDR2 SQIVND (reference sequence). The V segment lost 7 bases and the J segment 6 bases; nucleotides outside the gene matches: 6. The CDR3 sequence is 13 residues long. CDR3 coding DNA: TGTGCCAGTACCCTAGCGGCCTCCAATGAGCAGTTCTTC. It codes for CASTLAASNEQFF.

This clone was detected only a few times. This chain connects TRBV9 to TRBJ1-1; D is possibly TRBD1 (6 bases). CDR3 size: 15 residues. Trimming pared 3 bases from V and 0 bases from J, leaving 12 bases between. Per germline, CDR1 SGDLS and CDR2 YYNGEE. CDR3 sequence: CASSAHRDVNTEAFF. CDR3 sequence (DNA): TGTGCCAGCAGCGCACACAGGGACGTGAACACTGAAGCTTTCTTT.

The V gene is TRBV27, the J gene TRBJ1-4; no reliable D call. The CDR3 is 14 residues long. The V gene lost 3 bases and the J gene lost 4 bases, with 9 bases spanning the gap. The germline gives CDR1 MNHEY, CDR2 SMNVEV (reference sequence). The CDR3 nucleotides are TGTGCCAGCAGTTTGAGGGCGTTTAATGAAAAACTGTTTTTT. This translates into CASSLRAFNEKLFF.

V and J are TRBV13 and TRBJ2-7; maybe TRBD2 (6 bases). CDR1 is PRHDT, CDR2 FYEKMQ, per germline (reference sequence). The CDR3 totals 15 residues. V was pared by 5 bases and J by 6 bases, with 20 bases between. The CDR3 bases are TGTGCCAGCAGCCCGACCGGGGCCGCGGGGAGCGAGCAGTACTTC. It yields the protein CASSPTGAAGSEQYF. Full variable domain (missing parts from reference TRBV13 and TRBJ2-7): AAGVIQSPRHLIKEKRETATLKCYPIPRHDTVYWYQQGPGQDPQFLISFYEKMQSDKGSIPDRFSAQQFSDYHSELNMSSLELGDSALYFCASSPTGAAGSEQYFGPGTRLTVT.

The chain employs TRBV27 and TRBJ2-3; 7 nucleotides line up with TRBD1. The V segment lost 5 bases and the J segment 4 bases; nucleotides outside the gene matches: 9. The CDR3 is 15 amino acids. Germline V gene data show CDR1 as MNHEY and CDR2 as SMNVEV (reference sequence). The CDR3 loop reads CASSPRQGWADTQYF. The CDR3 coding sequence is TGTGCCAGCAGTCCCCGACAGGGTTGGGCAGATACGCAGTATTTT.

This clone was counted only a few times. The genes are TRBV6-5 and TRBJ1-4, with 7 nucleotides matching TRBD1. Germline CDR1 and CDR2: MNHEY and SVGAGI. J was trimmed by 8 bases and V by 0 bases; bases with no gene match: 6. The CDR3 is 15 amino acids. CDR3 protein: CASSYSQGEGEKLFF. The CDR3, as DNA: TGTGCCAGCAGTTACTCTCAGGGGGAAGGGGAAAAACTGTTTTTT.

CDR3 amino acids: CASSVLPGQGNYEQYV. As DNA, the CDR3 is TGTGCCAGCAGTGTCCTGCCGGGACAGGGTAACTACGAGCAGTACGTC. The V gene is TRBV6-1, the J gene TRBJ2-7, with 9 nucleotides matching TRBD1. J lost 3 bases, V lost 4 bases, and 10 bases had no gene match. Looked up from germline, CDR1 is MNHNS and CDR2 is SASEGT. This CDR3 contains 16 residues.